This T cell receptor beta chain appears in the sequencing data of a study of T cells expressing NK-cell markers. This CDR3 region has 16 residues. TCRdb reprocessed the 5' RACE reads and stores each CDR3 protein as one record, lacking DNA. The table lists 400,000 to 450,000 distinct CDR3 sequences. Input material: blood T cells: a sorted CD56 or NKG2C T cell subset, CD4+ or CD8+ T cells, or bulk PBMC T cells (not recorded which). The TCR sequence derives from a woman between 18 and 75 years old in good health. The genes are TRBV12-3 or TRBV12-4 and TRBJ2-1; with no DNA, the TCRdb D assignment of TRBD2 cannot be verified. CDR3 amino acids: CASSPQVSGSFNEQFF.